This T cell receptor (beta chain) is drawn from a study of beta chain features in type 1 diabetes. Regarding the study as a whole: Shortening that was moderate but significant affected the TCRB CDR3s of Type 1 diabetes patients in all four CD4+ subsets.

Expressed TCRB transcripts were sequenced because the entire RNA isolate underwent reverse transcription. Here immunoSEQ multiplex PCR was the method, and the copy in TCRdb shows in-frame clones only, minus some. The table records over 650,000 clones, more than 12% of them present only once. On this clone itself: No antigen is known for it.

Sample: naive CD4+ T cells from blood. This TCR was sampled from a man between 18 and 35 years old with type 1 diabetes.

The CDR3 coding sequence is TGCAGCGTTGAGGGACAGGGTTTTTGGGCCTACGAGCAGTACTTC. Its protein product is CSVEGQGFWAYEQYF. The chain is built from TRBV29-1 and TRBJ2-7; TRBD1 matches at 9 bases. Germline CDR1 and CDR2: SQVTM and ANQGSEA. The length of the CDR3 is 15 residues. Unmatched junction bases numbered 8, after V lost 3 bases and J lost 2 bases.